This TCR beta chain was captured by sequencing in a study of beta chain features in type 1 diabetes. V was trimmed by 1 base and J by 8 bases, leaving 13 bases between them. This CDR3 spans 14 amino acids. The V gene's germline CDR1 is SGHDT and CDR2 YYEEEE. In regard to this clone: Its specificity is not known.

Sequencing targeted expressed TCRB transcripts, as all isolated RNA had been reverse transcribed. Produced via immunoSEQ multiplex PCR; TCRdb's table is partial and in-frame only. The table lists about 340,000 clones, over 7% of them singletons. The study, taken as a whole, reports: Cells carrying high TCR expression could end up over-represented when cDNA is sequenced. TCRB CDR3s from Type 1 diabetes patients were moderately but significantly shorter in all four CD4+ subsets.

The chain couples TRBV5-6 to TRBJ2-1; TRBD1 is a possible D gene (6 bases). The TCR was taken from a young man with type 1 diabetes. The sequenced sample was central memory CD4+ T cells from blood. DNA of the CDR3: TGTGCCAGCAGCTTGTTGGGGCCAGGGGATGAGCAGTTCTTC. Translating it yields CASSLLGPGDEQFF.